This TCR beta chain appears in the sequencing data of a study of T cell changes during pregnancy in multiple sclerosis. TCRdb's table, derived via immunoSEQ multiplex PCR, lists solely in-frame clones and lacks some. The table lists about 50,000 clones, about 90% of them singletons. Germline CDR1 and CDR2: SGHVS and FNYEAQ. The CDR3 is 15 residues long. Deletions cut 6 bases from V and 3 bases from J, with 18 bases between. The receptor was derived from a female donor in good health, enrolled as a control in a pregnancy study. V usage is TRBV7-6 and J usage is TRBJ2-7, with a weak D call TRBD2 (5 bases). Sequenced here: CD4+ T cells from peripheral blood mononuclear cells, sampled after pregnancy. This CDR3 reads CASSPPGAVIYEQYF. The CDR3 DNA follows: TGTGCCAGCAGTCCCCCCGGAGCGGTAATCTACGAGCAGTACTTC.